The 14 T cell receptor beta chains given below trace back to one sample, sequenced in a study of blood T cell repertoires in COVID-19. Only in-frame clones appear in the TCRdb table, and some are missing; sequencing was by immunoSEQ multiplex PCR. Of 150,000 to 200,000 clones listed, more than 80% are singletons. Sequencing was performed on peripheral blood. These receptors came from a human donor in a cohort sampled during active COVID-19.

This chain links TRBV5-6 with TRBJ2-5; 7 positions match TRBD2. Germline V lookup: CDR1 SGHDT, CDR2 YYEEEE. CDR3 length: 14 residues. Unmatched junction bases numbered 10, after V lost 3 bases and J lost 8 bases. The CDR3 region has the DNA TGTGCCAGCAGCTGGGGACCAGCGGGGCCCACCCAGTACTTC. It encodes CASSWGPAGPTQYF.

The chain is built from TRBV7-3 and TRBJ2-5; D is possibly TRBD1 (7 bases). The length of the CDR3 is 14 residues. Germline CDR1 is SGHTA and CDR2 is FQGTGA. V was clipped by 5 bases and J by 5 bases, with 15 bases between them. CDR3 nucleotide sequence: TGTGCCAGCAGCCCCAGGGGGGCCGGGGAGACCCAGTACTTC. Its translation: CASSPRGAGETQYF. The full variable domain, rest sourced from reference TRBV7-3 and TRBJ2-5, is GAGVSQTPSNKVTEKGKYVELRCDPISGHTALYWYRQSLGQGPEFLIYFQGTGAADDSGLPNDRFFAVRPEGSVSTLKIQRTERGDSAVYLCASSPRGAGETQYFGPGTRLLVL.

There are a few counts of this clone. This chain joins TRBV4-1 and TRBJ1-6; D perhaps matches TRBD1 (5 bases). CDR1 is MGHRA and CDR2 is YSYEKL in the germline V gene. The V end lost 0 bases, the J end lost 3 bases, and 9 bases lay between the germline ends. The CDR3 has 16 residues. CDR3: CASSQEGAGYNSPLHF. The CDR3 nucleotides read TGCGCCAGCAGCCAAGAAGGGGCAGGCTATAATTCACCCCTCCACTTT.

This clone was recorded once. The V call is TRBV4-1, the J call TRBJ2-2, with 9 positions matching TRBD2. There are 17 residues in the CDR3. Germline V lookup: CDR1 MGHRA, CDR2 YSYEKL. Trimming cost V 2 bases and J 1 base; bases outside gene matches: 5. The CDR3 reads CASSQPPSGENTGELFF. The CDR3 DNA reads TGCGCCAGCAGCCAACCCCCTAGCGGGGAGAACACCGGGGAGCTGTTTTTT.

This clone has a handful of counts. The chain couples TRBV28 to TRBJ1-1; 11 bases line up with TRBD1. Germline loops: CDR1 MDHEN, CDR2 SYDVKM. V was pared by 6 bases and J by 1 base, with 10 bases of the junction left unmatched. The CDR3 sequence is 17 residues long. Here the CDR3 reads CASSSGTGGIGNTEAFF. In nucleotides, the CDR3 is TGTGCCAGCAGCTCCGGGACAGGGGGAATAGGGAACACTGAAGCTTTCTTT.

The chain recombines TRBV7-2 with TRBJ1-6; 7 nucleotides align to TRBD1. The CDR3 has 17 amino acids. Germline assignment: CDR1 SGHTA and CDR2 FQGNSA. Unmatched junction bases numbered 14, after V lost 5 bases and J lost 7 bases. CDR3 amino acids: CASSPRTGHSVNSPLHF. CDR3 bases: TGTGCCAGCAGCCCCCGGACAGGTCACTCAGTGAATTCACCCCTCCACTTT.

Points on this clone: Other DNA sequences in this specimen translate into the identical CDR3. This chain uses TRBV19 with TRBJ1-2; TRBD1 matches at 8 bases. The V gene end was trimmed by 5 bases and the J gene end by 1 base; junction bases not matched to a gene: 3. The CDR3 has 14 amino acids. The germline V gene encodes CDR1 LNHDA and CDR2 SQIVND (reference sequence). CDR3 bases: TGTGCCAGTAGTCCCGGACAGGGTAACTATGGCTACACCTTC. Translating it yields CASSPGQGNYGYTF.

The CDR3 coding sequence is TGTGCCAGCGCCGGGACAGTAGACTACGAGCAGTACTTC. Translated, it gives CASAGTVDYEQYF. This chain joins TRBV6-6 and TRBJ2-7, with 7 bases identical to TRBD1. Trimming removed 8 bases from V and 3 bases from J; junction bases left unmatched: 7. This CDR3 comprises 13 residues. Germline CDR1 reads MNHNY; CDR2 reads SVGAGI (reference sequence).

This chain joins TRBV9 and TRBJ2-1; 12 nucleotides line up with TRBD2. Germline CDR1 is SGDLS and CDR2 is YYNGEE. The CDR3 spans 15 residues. The ends lost 3 bases at V and 4 bases at J; junction bases unmatched: 2. Here the CDR3 DNA reads TGTGCCAGCAGCGGAGGACTAGCGGGGTACAATGAGCAGTTCTTC. It codes for CASSGGLAGYNEQFF. The complete variable domain, with remaining parts taken from reference TRBV9 and TRBJ2-1, reads DSGVTQTPKHLITATGQRVTLRCSPRSGDLSVYWYQQSLDQGLQFLIQYYNGEERAKGNILERFSAQQFPDLHSELNLSSLELGDSALYFCASSGGLAGYNEQFFGPGTRLTVL.

The V gene is TRBV27, the J gene TRBJ1-5; D is perhaps TRBD1 (5 bases). CDR3 size: 14 residues. V gave up 8 bases and J gave up 10 bases, with 21 bases separating them. Germline CDR1 reads MNHEY; CDR2 reads SMNVEV (reference sequence). The CDR3 reads CASGVRQKSAPQHF. The DNA for the CDR3 is TGTGCCAGCGGCGTCCGACAGAAATCAGCCCCCCAGCATTTT.

This sequence joins TRBV9 and TRBJ1-2; TRBD1 matches at 7 bases. V lost 2 bases and J lost 8; bases outside the gene matches: 9. The CDR3 runs 14 residues. Germline V lookup: CDR1 SGDLS, CDR2 YYNGEE. CDR3 residues: CASSVPSDRSGYTF. CDR3 sequence (DNA): TGTGCCAGCAGCGTTCCTTCGGACAGGTCCGGCTACACCTTC.

The rearrangement joins TRBV11-3 to TRBJ2-7, with D maybe TRBD2 (6 bases). The ends were cut back, 5 bases at V and 2 bases at J, with 10 bases in the middle. The CDR3 covers 13 residues. CDR1 SGHNT and CDR2 YENEEA come from the germline V gene. CDR3 in amino acids: CASSPSDTYEQYF. The CDR3 DNA follows: TGTGCCAGCAGCCCTAGCGACACCTACGAGCAGTACTTC.

This chain links TRBV5-1 with TRBJ2-2, with 7 bases lining up with TRBD2. J lost 1 base, V lost 3 bases, and 3 bases had no gene match. Germline V lookup: CDR1 SGHRS, CDR2 YFSETQ. This CDR3 is 15 amino acids long. The CDR3 is CASSSGGLNTGELFF. DNA for the CDR3: TGCGCCAGCAGCTCGGGGGGACTGAACACCGGGGAGCTGTTTTTT.

V gene TRBV16 combines with J gene TRBJ1-4, with D maybe TRBD1 (5 bases). Trimming cost V 2 bases and J 8 bases, with 15 bases left between them. There are 15 residues in the CDR3. CDR1 and CDR2 (germline): KGHSY, FQNENV. The DNA for the CDR3 is TGTGCCAGCAGCCAAGTAAAAGGGGAAGGGGAAAAACTGTTTTTT. Its protein is CASSQVKGEGEKLFF.